One and the same sample provided the 12 T cell receptor beta chains below, sequenced in a study of CD8+CD57+ T cells in acquired aplastic anemia. Profiles of TCR beta VDJ and CDR3 were generated from a genomic DNA template. TCRdb reanalysed the reads using MiXCR and keeps one entry per CDR3 protein. The table shows about half a million distinct CDR3 sequences, with around 33% occurring only once. It was patients with CD8+CD57+ cell expansion by flow cytometry who were chosen for sequencing. Sequences were obtained from sorted CD4+, CD8+, or CD8+CD57+ T cells (not recorded which) from PBMCs. The receptors come from a human donor with aplastic anemia.

Remarks on this clonotype: Because the CDR3's place on the DNA is in doubt, the DNA is left out and the CDR3 is given as listed by TCRdb. The V call is TRBV7-8, the J call TRBJ1-2. Looked up from germline, CDR1 is SGHVS and CDR2 is FQNEAQ. The CDR3 contains 17 residues when both ends are counted. The CDR3 region is CASSIYLCSVDSDGYTF.

This clonotype came up a few times. The DNA of the CDR3 is TGTGCCAGCAGCTTGTACAAAGCTGGCGGCTATGGCTACACCTTC. Translated: CASSLYKAGGYGYTF. This rearrangement joins TRBV5-6 to TRBJ1-2; D unresolved. CDR1 is SGHDT, CDR2 YYEEEE, per germline. The ends were cut back, 1 base at V and 4 bases at J, with 14 bases in the middle. The CDR3 covers 15 residues.

This clonotype was recorded many times. This chain connects TRBV7-2 to TRBJ2-5, with 8 positions matching TRBD2. V gave up 5 bases and J gave up 4 bases; unmatched junction bases: 9. Germline V gene sequence: CDR1 SGHTA, CDR2 FQGNSA. The CDR3 has 15 amino acids. The chain's CDR3 is CASSPVGLAGETQYF. CDR3 sequence (DNA): TGTGCCAGCAGCCCGGTGGGGCTAGCGGGAGAGACCCAGTACTTC.

For this clonotype: Given a much more abundant clone one base away, this may be a read error. The chain couples TRBV7-8 to TRBJ1-1; TRBD1 might be the D (6 bases). The CDR3 totals 13 residues. Trimming removed 8 bases from V and 1 base from J, with 11 bases in between. Germline V gene lookup returns CDR1 SGHVS and CDR2 FQNEAQ. Here the CDR3 DNA reads TGTGCCAGCGGAAAGGACAGGAACACTGAAGCTTTCTTT. Translated: CASGKDRNTEAFF.

Many counts were recorded for this clonotype. V is TRBV20-1 and J is TRBJ1-6; 7 bases are a match to TRBD1. Germline V CDR1 and CDR2: DFQATT, SNEGSKA (reference sequence). The CDR3 contains 13 residues. V shed 6 bases and J 9 bases; nucleotides not matched to a gene: 8. The DNA of the CDR3 is TGCAGTGCAACGGGACAGAGAGGTTCACCCCTCCACTTT. Translated: CSATGQRGSPLHF.

About this clonotype: The CDR3 end shows no conserved phenylalanine or tryptophan, and so a read error is likely. The V and J genes are TRBV7-6 and TRBJ1-1; 8 nucleotides line up with TRBD1. The CDR3 loop spans 15 amino acids. The ends lost 5 bases at V and 4 bases at J; junction bases unmatched: 9. The germline gives CDR1 SGHVS, CDR2 FNYEAQ. This chain's CDR3 is CASSAIGQGGTEAFL. The CDR3 DNA reads TGTGCCAGCAGCGCAATTGGACAGGGAGGCACTGAAGCTTTCCTT.

This chain joins TRBV6-1 and TRBJ2-1, with 8 bases identical to TRBD2. The V gene's germline CDR1 is MNHNS and CDR2 SASEGT. This CDR3 contains 14 residues. Unmatched junction bases numbered 5, after V lost 6 bases and J lost 4 bases. CDR3 sequence: CASSPLAAYNEQFF. The DNA for the CDR3 is TGTGCCAGCAGCCCACTAGCGGCATACAATGAGCAGTTCTTC.

V is TRBV20-1 and J is TRBJ1-2, with D perhaps TRBD1 (5 bases). The CDR3 has 15 residues. With 0 bases removed from V and 0 bases from J, the gap between germline ends came to 11 bases. Germline V lookup: CDR1 DFQATT, CDR2 SNEGSKA (reference sequence). The CDR3 sequence is CSARDYRTTNYGYTF. The CDR3 DNA follows: TGCAGTGCTAGAGATTACAGGACTACTAACTATGGCTACACCTTC.

The sample holds a few counts of this clonotype. This sequence joins TRBV12-3 or TRBV12-4 and TRBJ1-6; weak D call: TRBD1 (5 bases). This CDR3 spans 15 amino acids. V lost 1 base to trimming and J lost 10 bases, with 14 bases between them. CDR3 sequence reads: CASSLELQGGSPLHF. CDR3 DNA sequence: TGTGCCAGCAGTTTAGAGTTGCAGGGTGGATCACCCCTCCACTTT.

The chain employs TRBV27 and TRBJ2-7, with 8 bases identical to TRBD1. CDR1 MNHEY and CDR2 SMNVEV come from the germline V gene (reference sequence). The V gene end was trimmed by 3 bases and the J gene end by 5 bases; junction bases not matched to a gene: 0. The CDR3 consists of 12 residues. DNA of the CDR3: TGTGCCAGCAGTTTGGGACAGGACGAGCAGTACTTC. Translating it yields CASSLGQDEQYF.

This clonotype has just a few counts. The chain carries TRBV5-6 and TRBJ1-1, with 8 bases that match TRBD1. CDR3 length: 16 amino acids. The germline CDR1 and CDR2 sequences are SGHDT and YYEEEE. Unmatched junction bases numbered 11, after V lost 4 bases and J lost 3 bases. The CDR3 loop is CASSPTGQVGHTEAFF. DNA of the CDR3: TGTGCCAGCAGCCCTACGGGACAGGTTGGGCACACTGAAGCTTTCTTT.

This clonotype was counted only a few times. The CDR3 DNA reads TGTGCCACCAGTGATCGGTTACCTGGGGCCAACGTCCTGACTTTC. Amino acids: CATSDRLPGANVLTF. This chain links TRBV24-1 with TRBJ2-6; D call uncertain. The CDR3 contains 15 residues. Germline-derived CDR1 and CDR2 are KGHDR and SFDVKD. V gave up 3 bases and J gave up 2 bases, with 7 bases separating them.